This TCR beta chain was retrieved from a study of response to subunit inactivated influenza vaccine. The V end was cut by 3 bases, the J end by 3 bases, with 8 bases between. The CDR3 is 13 residues long. Germline CDR1 is MNHNS and CDR2 is SASEGT. TCRdb itself ran the RT-PCR reads through MiXCR, one entry per CDR3 protein. The data contain more than 450,000 distinct CDR3 sequences, 10% to 12% of them seen just once; the ten biggest clones take up 11%. This sample also appeared in a second study, on T cells expressing NK-cell markers. From that study: The TCR beta cDNA came from 5'RACE template switching with UMIs. Investigators obtained TCR beta repertoires from sorted CD3+CD56+NKG2C+, CD3+CD56+NKG2C- and CD3+CD56-NKG2C+ T cells. Seven HCMV-seropositive donors and one seronegative donor made up the eight sequenced donors.

The material was PBMCs from blood, obtained on the day of vaccination. The rearrangement joins TRBV6-1 to TRBJ2-5; D might be TRBD1 (5 bases). The clonotype originates from a man between 50 and 59 years old who received an inactivated influenza vaccine. The CDR3 region has the DNA TGTGCCAGCAGTGAGGGGCCCAAAGAGACCCAGTACTTC. Protein: CASSEGPKETQYF.